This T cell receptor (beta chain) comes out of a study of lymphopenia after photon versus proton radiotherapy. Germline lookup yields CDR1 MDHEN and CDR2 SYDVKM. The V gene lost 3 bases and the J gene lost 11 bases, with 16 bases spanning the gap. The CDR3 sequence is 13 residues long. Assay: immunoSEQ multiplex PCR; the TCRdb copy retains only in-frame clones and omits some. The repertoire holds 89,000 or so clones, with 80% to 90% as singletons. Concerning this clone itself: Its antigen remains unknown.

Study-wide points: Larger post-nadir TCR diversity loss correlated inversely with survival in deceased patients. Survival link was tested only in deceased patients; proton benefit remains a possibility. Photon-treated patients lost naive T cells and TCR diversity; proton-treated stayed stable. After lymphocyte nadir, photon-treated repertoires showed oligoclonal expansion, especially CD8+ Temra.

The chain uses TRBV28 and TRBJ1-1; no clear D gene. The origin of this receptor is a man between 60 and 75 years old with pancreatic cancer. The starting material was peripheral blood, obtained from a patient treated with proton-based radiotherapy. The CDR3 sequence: CASSFYAPGDAFF. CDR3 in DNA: TGTGCCAGCAGTTTTTACGCCCCGGGCGACGCTTTCTTT.